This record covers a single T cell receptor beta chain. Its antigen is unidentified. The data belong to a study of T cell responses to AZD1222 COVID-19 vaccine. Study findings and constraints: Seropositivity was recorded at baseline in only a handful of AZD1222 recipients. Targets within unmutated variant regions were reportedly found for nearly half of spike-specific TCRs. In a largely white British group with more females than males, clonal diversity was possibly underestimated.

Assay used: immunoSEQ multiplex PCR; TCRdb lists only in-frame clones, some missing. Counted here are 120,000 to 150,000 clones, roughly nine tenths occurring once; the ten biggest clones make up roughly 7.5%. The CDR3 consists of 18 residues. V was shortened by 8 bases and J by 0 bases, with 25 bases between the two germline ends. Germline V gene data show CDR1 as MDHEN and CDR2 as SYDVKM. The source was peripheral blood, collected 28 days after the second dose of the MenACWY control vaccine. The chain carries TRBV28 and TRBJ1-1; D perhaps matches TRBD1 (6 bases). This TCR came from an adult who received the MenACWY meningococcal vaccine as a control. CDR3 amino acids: CASHHSGVPSPLNTEAFF. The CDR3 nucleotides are TGTGCCAGCCACCACTCAGGGGTCCCTTCCCCCCTGAACACTGAAGCTTTCTTT.